The rows below give T cell receptor beta chains drawn from one sample of a study of blood T cells in healthy people across ages. One entry per CDR3 protein, called by TCRdb with MiXCR from the 5' RACE reads. Of some 640,000 distinct CDR3 sequences listed, approximately 30% are singletons. The specimen was blood. These receptors were obtained from a woman aged 80 or over in good health. The CDR3 runs from the conserved cysteine through the conserved F or W. Each record gives: D gene, J gene, clone size, V gene, CDR3 DNA, CDR3 protein. A D gene is named only where the DNA matches it firmly. For some rows the clone size is stated as once, few or many, or as a class when expanded; others skip it.

D gene: .
J gene: TRBJ1-2
clone size: many
V gene: TRBV20-1
CDR3 DNA: TGCAGTGCCCTTAACCCAGGGTGGAACTATGGCTACACCTTC
CDR3 protein: CSALNPGWNYGYTF

D gene: .
J gene: TRBJ1-3
clone size: .
V gene: TRBV27
CDR3 DNA: TGTGCCAGCAGTAACCGTCAGGGAAACACCATATATTTT
CDR3 protein: CASSNRQGNTIYF

D gene: TRBD1
J gene: TRBJ2-1
clone size: many
V gene: TRBV7-2
CDR3 DNA: TGTGCCAGCAGCGACCGGGACAGGGCTTCGCAGTTCTTC
CDR3 protein: CASSDRDRASQFF

D gene: .
J gene: TRBJ2-6
clone size: many
V gene: TRBV27
CDR3 DNA: TGTGCCAGCAGTCAAACTCTGGGGGCCAACGTCCTGACTTTC
CDR3 protein: CASSQTLGANVLTF

D gene: TRBD2
J gene: TRBJ2-5
clone size: many
V gene: TRBV19
CDR3 DNA: TGTGCCAGTAGTATAGCCGGGACTAGCGGGAGGAAGACCCAGTACTTC
CDR3 protein: CASSIAGTSGRKTQYF

D gene: TRBD2
J gene: TRBJ2-7
clone size: many
V gene: TRBV29-1
CDR3 DNA: TGCAGCGTTCGACTAGCGGGGGGTGGCGAGCAGTACTTC
CDR3 protein: CSVRLAGGGEQYF

D gene: .
J gene: TRBJ1-5
clone size: .
V gene: TRBV20-1
CDR3 DNA: TGCAGTGCTAGGGCGGGGGAAGGCAATCAGCCCCAGCATTTT
CDR3 protein: CSARAGEGNQPQHF

D gene: TRBD2
J gene: TRBJ2-5
clone size: few
V gene: TRBV20-1
CDR3 DNA: TGCAGTGCTAGTCGTAGCGGGGGGGGCAATGAGCAGTACTTC
CDR3 protein: CSASRSGGGNEQYF

D gene: TRBD1
J gene: TRBJ2-3
clone size: few
V gene: TRBV30
CDR3 DNA: TGTGCCTGGACTAGGGGGCAATCAAATACGCAGTATTTT
CDR3 protein: CAWTRGQSNTQYF

D gene: TRBD1
J gene: TRBJ1-2
clone size: many
V gene: TRBV20-1
CDR3 DNA: TGCAGTGCCGGGACAGACCCTAACTATGGCTACACCTTC
CDR3 protein: CSAGTDPNYGYTF

D gene: .
J gene: TRBJ2-2
clone size: few
V gene: TRBV7-3
CDR3 DNA: TGTGCCAGCAGCTTAAACCCGGGGGCCGGGGAGCTGTTTTTT
CDR3 protein: CASSLNPGAGELFF

D gene: .
J gene: TRBJ1-2
clone size: few
V gene: TRBV6-6
CDR3 DNA: TGTGCCAGCACTATGGGCCAGGGACTTTATGGCTACACCTTC
CDR3 protein: CASTMGQGLYGYTF

D gene: .
J gene: TRBJ1-2
clone size: many
V gene: TRBV27
CDR3 DNA: TGTGCCAGCAGTCCCCATGGGGGGCCTAGCTATGGCTACACCTTC
CDR3 protein: CASSPHGGPSYGYTF

D gene: .
J gene: TRBJ2-1
clone size: many
V gene: TRBV4-1
CDR3 DNA: TGCGCCAGCAGCCAAGATTGGGGTGAGCAGTTCTTC
CDR3 protein: CASSQDWGEQFF

D gene: .
J gene: TRBJ1-1
clone size: few
V gene: TRBV6-2/TRBV6-3
CDR3 DNA: TGTGCCAGCAGTTACAGACACACTGAAGCTTTCTTT
CDR3 protein: CASSYRHTEAFF

D gene: .
J gene: TRBJ1-1
clone size: many
V gene: TRBV7-8
CDR3 DNA: TGTGCCAGCAGCTCTAGGGAAGGGGACACTGAAGCTTTCTTT
CDR3 protein: CASSSREGDTEAFF

D gene: .
J gene: TRBJ1-1
clone size: many
V gene: TRBV4-2
CDR3 DNA: TGTGCCAGCAGCCATTTGAAGGGGCGGAACACTGAAGCTTTCTTT
CDR3 protein: CASSHLKGRNTEAFF

D gene: .
J gene: TRBJ2-5
clone size: .
V gene: TRBV7-2
CDR3 DNA: TGTGCCAGCAGTTACTCGGAAGGGGAGCAGTACTTC
CDR3 protein: CASSYSEGEQYF

D gene: TRBD1
J gene: TRBJ1-1
clone size: few
V gene: TRBV7-8
CDR3 DNA: TGTGCCAGCAGCTTAGCGCGCAGGGGGCTGACTGAAGCTTTCTTT
CDR3 protein: CASSLARRGLTEAFF

D gene: .
J gene: TRBJ2-7
clone size: .
V gene: TRBV12-3/TRBV12-4
CDR3 DNA: TGTGCCAGCAGTTTGGCTGGGCCCATGTCCAGCTACGAGCAGTACTTC
CDR3 protein: CASSLAGPMSSYEQYF

D gene: TRBD1
J gene: TRBJ2-7
clone size: few
V gene: TRBV6-1
CDR3 DNA: TGTGCCAGCAGTGGGGTATCCGGGACAGGGGGCTACGAGCAGTACTTC
CDR3 protein: CASSGVSGTGGYEQYF

D gene: .
J gene: TRBJ2-5
clone size: .
V gene: TRBV24-1
CDR3 DNA: TGTGCCACCAGTGATTTAAGGGAAAACAGGGAATCGGAGACCCAGTACTTC
CDR3 protein: CATSDLRENRESETQYF

D gene: .
J gene: TRBJ1-1
clone size: many
V gene: TRBV7-9
CDR3 DNA: TGTGCCAGCAGCCGACCGCAGGAGGACACTGAAGCTTTCTTT
CDR3 protein: CASSRPQEDTEAFF

D gene: .
J gene: TRBJ1-6
clone size: many
V gene: TRBV9
CDR3 DNA: TGTGCCAGCAGCACCTACAGGGATTCCTATAATTCACCCCTCCACTTT
CDR3 protein: CASSTYRDSYNSPLHF

D gene: .
J gene: TRBJ1-4
clone size: few
V gene: TRBV6-1
CDR3 DNA: TGTGCCAGCAGTGCCGAGCATGCCTCAACTAATGAAAAACTGTTTTTT
CDR3 protein: CASSAEHASTNEKLFF

D gene: .
J gene: TRBJ1-4
clone size: .
V gene: TRBV6-5
CDR3 DNA: TGTGCCAGCAGGCCCTCAGGACGGGGTGAAAAACGGTTTTTT
CDR3 protein: CASRPSGRGEKRFF

D gene: .
J gene: TRBJ2-1
clone size: many
V gene: TRBV5-5
CDR3 DNA: TGTGCCAGCAGCTCTAGTAGTTCTGAGCAGTTCTTC
CDR3 protein: CASSSSSSEQFF

D gene: .
J gene: TRBJ1-1
clone size: .
V gene: TRBV15
CDR3 DNA: TGTGCCACCAGCAGAGATCCCGGGGCTGAAGCTTTCTTT
CDR3 protein: CATSRDPGAEAFF

D gene: .
J gene: TRBJ2-7
clone size: many
V gene: TRBV11-2
CDR3 DNA: TGTGCCAGCAGCTTTGATGGGTACGAGCAGTACTTC
CDR3 protein: CASSFDGYEQYF

D gene: .
J gene: TRBJ1-1
clone size: many
V gene: TRBV9
CDR3 DNA: TGTGCCAGCAGCGTAGCTGGGGAGGGGGTGATGAACACTGAAGCTTTCTTT
CDR3 protein: CASSVAGEGVMNTEAFF

D gene: TRBD1
J gene: TRBJ1-2
clone size: few
V gene: TRBV29-1
CDR3 DNA: TGCAGCGTCGAGGAAGAGAACAGGGGGCACGTCGATGGCTACACCTTC
CDR3 protein: CSVEEENRGHVDGYTF

D gene: .
J gene: TRBJ2-6
clone size: many
V gene: TRBV12-3/TRBV12-4
CDR3 DNA: TGTGCCAGCAGCCAGAGGGGGGTTGGGGCCAACGTCCTGACTTTC
CDR3 protein: CASSQRGVGANVLTF

D gene: .
J gene: TRBJ2-7
clone size: few
V gene: TRBV11-1
CDR3 DNA: TGTGCCAGCAGCTTAGGGGCCGGAGTAGCCTACGAGCAGTACTTC
CDR3 protein: CASSLGAGVAYEQYF

D gene: TRBD2
J gene: TRBJ2-3
clone size: .
V gene: TRBV7-9
CDR3 DNA: TGTGCCAGCAGCTTAGCGGCGGGAGCGGAAAGGGGCACAGGTACGCAGTATTTT
CDR3 protein: CASSLAAGAERGTGTQYF

D gene: TRBD1
J gene: TRBJ1-2
clone size: many
V gene: TRBV5-6
CDR3 DNA: TGTGCCAGCAGCTTGGGGGACAGGGAATACTATGGCTACACCTTC
CDR3 protein: CASSLGDREYYGYTF

D gene: .
J gene: TRBJ1-6
clone size: few
V gene: TRBV4-3
CDR3 DNA: TGCGCCAGCAGCCAAGATCCCCAGCTAAATTCACCCCTCCACTTT
CDR3 protein: CASSQDPQLNSPLHF

D gene: .
J gene: TRBJ2-5
clone size: .
V gene: TRBV7-2
CDR3 DNA: TGTGCCAGCAGCTTCCGCAGGTCCGGAGAGACCCAGTACTTC
CDR3 protein: CASSFRRSGETQYF

D gene: .
J gene: TRBJ1-5
clone size: .
V gene: TRBV20-1
CDR3 DNA: TGCAGTGCTAGTCGTCCTGGGGCTCAGCCCCAGCATTTT
CDR3 protein: CSASRPGAQPQHF

D gene: .
J gene: TRBJ2-3
clone size: many
V gene: TRBV11-2
CDR3 DNA: TGTGCCAGTGGGGGTAGAGGCGGAGATACGCAGTATTTT
CDR3 protein: CASGGRGGDTQYF

D gene: .
J gene: TRBJ2-1
clone size: many
V gene: TRBV13
CDR3 DNA: TGTGCCAGCAGCTTACAAGAAGGGGGATGGAATGAGCAGTTCTTC
CDR3 protein: CASSLQEGGWNEQFF

D gene: .
J gene: TRBJ2-3
clone size: .
V gene: TRBV7-9
CDR3 DNA: TGTGCCAGCAGCTCTATCTTGAGGACGAATACAGATACGCAGTATTTT
CDR3 protein: CASSSILRTNTDTQYF

D gene: .
J gene: TRBJ2-5
clone size: many
V gene: TRBV5-1
CDR3 DNA: TGCGCCAGCAGCTTGGGTCGGCGAGGGGGACAAGAGACCCAGTACTTC
CDR3 protein: CASSLGRRGGQETQYF

D gene: TRBD1
J gene: TRBJ2-5
clone size: few
V gene: TRBV20-1
CDR3 DNA: TGCAGTGCTAGGACAGGGGGTAGAGAGACCCAGTACTTC
CDR3 protein: CSARTGGRETQYF

D gene: .
J gene: TRBJ2-3
clone size: .
V gene: TRBV20-1
CDR3 DNA: TGCAGTGCAAGCCCTAACGCGCGCACAGATACGCAGTATTTT
CDR3 protein: CSASPNARTDTQYF

D gene: .
J gene: TRBJ2-1
clone size: few
V gene: TRBV7-9
CDR3 DNA: TGTGCCAGCAGCACTCGGATGGGCTCCGGGGAGCAGTTCTTC
CDR3 protein: CASSTRMGSGEQFF

D gene: .
J gene: TRBJ1-4
clone size: many
V gene: TRBV7-9
CDR3 DNA: TGTGCCAGCAGCTTAGGATCCACACGGCCAACTAATGAAAAACTGTTTTTT
CDR3 protein: CASSLGSTRPTNEKLFF

D gene: TRBD2
J gene: TRBJ2-3
clone size: .
V gene: TRBV12-3/TRBV12-4
CDR3 DNA: TGTGCCAGCAGTCTGGGAGGGAGAAAAGATACGCAGTATTTT
CDR3 protein: CASSLGGRKDTQYF

D gene: .
J gene: TRBJ2-5
clone size: .
V gene: TRBV5-1
CDR3 DNA: TGCGCCAGCAGGTTCGGGACACAGGTGGCCAATGAGCAGTACTTC
CDR3 protein: CASRFGTQVANEQYF

D gene: TRBD1
J gene: TRBJ1-6
clone size: .
V gene: TRBV3-1
CDR3 DNA: TGTGCCAGCAGCAATACAGGGGCTCATTCACCCCTCCACTTT
CDR3 protein: CASSNTGAHSPLHF

D gene: .
J gene: TRBJ2-7
clone size: few
V gene: TRBV6-2/TRBV6-3
CDR3 DNA: TGTGCCAGCATCCTAACGGGGGGCCTAGGAACCTACGAGCAGTACTTC
CDR3 protein: CASILTGGLGTYEQYF

D gene: TRBD2
J gene: TRBJ2-1
clone size: many
V gene: TRBV25-1
CDR3 DNA: TGTGCCAGCAGGAGAGCGGGGGGTCAAAATGAGCAGTTCTTC
CDR3 protein: CASRRAGGQNEQFF

D gene: TRBD1
J gene: TRBJ2-6
clone size: .
V gene: TRBV7-9
CDR3 DNA: TGTGCCAGCAGCTTAGCAGCTCAGGGGGCGCAAGGGGCCAACGTCCTGACTTTC
CDR3 protein: CASSLAAQGAQGANVLTF

D gene: TRBD2
J gene: TRBJ2-1
clone size: .
V gene: TRBV20-1
CDR3 DNA: TGCAGTGCTAGATTCCGACTAGCGGATGACAATGAGCAGTTCTTC
CDR3 protein: CSARFRLADDNEQFF

D gene: TRBD2
J gene: TRBJ2-2
clone size: few
V gene: TRBV6-1
CDR3 DNA: TGTGCCAGCAGGGAGACTAGCGGGGGATTGGGCACCGGGGAGCTGTTTTTT
CDR3 protein: CASRETSGGLGTGELFF

D gene: TRBD2
J gene: TRBJ2-1
clone size: .
V gene: TRBV5-1
CDR3 DNA: TGCGCCAGCAGCTTTACCCTAGCGGGAGGCTCCTACAATGAGCAGTTCTTC
CDR3 protein: CASSFTLAGGSYNEQFF